This is a list of T cell receptor beta chains from one sample in a study of cytomegalovirus exposure and HLA in healthy donors. TCRdb's copy holds only in-frame clones and misses some; the assay was immunoSEQ multiplex PCR. The listing records 95,000 to 150,000 clones. Sequencing was done on a sample of PBMCs. The receptors were gathered from a man aged 30-40 years in good health and CMV-seronegative. Both conserved end residues are part of each CDR3. D genes are given only for firm matches.

d_call j_call v_call cdr3_nt cdr3_aa
TRBD1 TRBJ1-4 TRBV28 TGTGCCAGCAGTACGGCCGGGACAGGGAATGAAAAACTGTTTTTT CASSTAGTGNEKLFF
TRBD1 TRBJ2-5 TRBV13 TGTGCCAGCAGCTCAACAGGGGTGGTGACCCAGTACTTC CASSSTGVVTQYF
. TRBJ1-6 TRBV6-6 TGTGCCAGCAGCCAGAGGGCTCCCGATAATTCACCCCTCCACTTT CASSQRAPDNSPLHF
. TRBJ2-3 TRBV14 TGTGCCAGCAGCCTACAGGGAACCGATACGCAGTATTTT CASSLQGTDTQYF
TRBD1 TRBJ1-2 TRBV28 TGTGCCAGCAGATCTACTCCGGGACAGGGTTTGTATGGCTACACCTTC CASRSTPGQGLYGYTF
TRBD1 TRBJ2-2 TRBV11-2 TGTGCCAGCAGCAACCCTGGACAGGGGGCGCACGCCGGGGAGCTGTTTTTT CASSNPGQGAHAGELFF
. TRBJ2-6 TRBV7-9 TGTGCCAGCAGCTTCCCACCTAAAGGGGCCAACGTCCTGACTTTC CASSFPPKGANVLTF
TRBD2 TRBJ2-1 TRBV7-9 TGTGCCAGCAGCTTATCCCAAACCACCCGGGCGGGAGAATATGAGCAGTTCTTC CASSLSQTTRAGEYEQFF
. TRBJ1-5 TRBV10-3 TGTGCCACGCAGAGCTCAGGTAGCAATCAGCCCCAGCATTTT CATQSSGSNQPQHF
TRBD1 TRBJ2-2 TRBV6-1 TGTGCCAGCACCTCATTCCGGGACAGGGCGGAGCTGTTTTTT CASTSFRDRAELFF
TRBD2 TRBJ2-2 TRBV28 TGTGCCAGCAGTTCCAAAAGGGGACTAGGAGACCCGGGATCTGGTGGCGGGGAGCTGTTTTTT CASSSKRGLGDPGSGGGELFF
. TRBJ1-1 TRBV5-1 TGCGCCAGCAGCTTAACGGAGGGCACTGAAGCTTTCTTT CASSLTEGTEAFF
. TRBJ1-1 TRBV28 TGTGCCAGCGAGGCATGGGGGGGGACTGAAGCTTTCTTT CASEAWGGTEAFF
. TRBJ1-5 TRBV2 TGTGCCAGCAGTGGGCGGGGGCACGCGGGAAATCAGCCCCAGCATTTT CASSGRGHAGNQPQHF
TRBD1 TRBJ2-5 TRBV5-1 TGCGCCAGCAGCTTGGCCGGGACAGGGGTTGAGACCCAGTACTTC CASSLAGTGVETQYF
. TRBJ2-7 TRBV5-6 TGTGCCAGCAGCGACCGGGACTTCTACGAGCAGTACTTC CASSDRDFYEQYF
. TRBJ2-2 TRBV19 TGTGCCAGTAACGGGGAAAAGGCCGGGGAGCTGTTTTTT CASNGEKAGELFF
. TRBJ1-2 TRBV5-1 TGCGCCAGCAGCTGGGGGCCACGGGACTACACCTTC CASSWGPRDYTF
. TRBJ2-7 TRBV6-1 TGTGCCAGCAGTGACCCCTCCGGTGGAGTCTACGAGCAGTACTTC CASSDPSGGVYEQYF
TRBD1 TRBJ2-7 TRBV27 TGTGCCAGCAGTTTGTCCCTCACAGGGGGCAGGCCCTACGAGCAGTACTTC CASSLSLTGGRPYEQYF
. TRBJ2-5 TRBV7-9 TGTGCCAGCAGCTTAGCGCAATCAGGGATGCTGGGAGAGACCCAGTACTTC CASSLAQSGMLGETQYF
TRBD1 TRBJ1-5 TRBV4-2 TGTGCCAGCAGCCGAGACAGGGCGTACCAGCCCCAGCATTTT CASSRDRAYQPQHF
. TRBJ2-2 TRBV18 TGTGCCAGCTCCCTACGGATCAGGGGCGAGAACACCGGGGAGCTGTTTTTT CASSLRIRGENTGELFF
TRBD1 TRBJ1-4 TRBV5-4 TGTGCCAGCAGCTCCCGGGACAGGGGAACTAATGAAAAACTGTTTTTT CASSSRDRGTNEKLFF
. TRBJ1-3 TRBV5-1 TGCGCCAGCAGCTTGGCAGGGATCGAAAACACCATATATTTT CASSLAGIENTIYF
. TRBJ1-5 TRBV12-5 TGTGCTAGTAGAGCGGGGGGCAATCAGCCCCAGCATTTT CASRAGGNQPQHF
. TRBJ2-7 TRBV6-5 TGTGCCAGTTCACAGAGCACACCGGACTACGAGCAGTACTTC CASSQSTPDYEQYF
TRBD1 TRBJ1-1 TRBV19 TGTGCCAGTACACAGGGGAGGAACACTGAAGCTTTCTTT CASTQGRNTEAFF
TRBD2 TRBJ2-7 TRBV4-2 TGTGCCAGCAGCCAAAACGGAGCGGGGACCTACGAGCAGTACTTC CASSQNGAGTYEQYF
. TRBJ2-7 TRBV7-9 TGTGCCAGCAGCCGTAAGGACAAGGACGAGCAGTACTTC CASSRKDKDEQYF
. TRBJ2-7 TRBV7-2 TGTGCCAGCAGGACCGGAGGAGGGTACGAGCAGTACTTC CASRTGGGYEQYF
. TRBJ2-7 TRBV28 TGTGCCAGCAGGCTAGGGGGGGAGAGCTCCTACGAGCAGTACTTC CASRLGGESSYEQYF
TRBD1 TRBJ2-5 TRBV5-6 TGTGCCAGCAGCCAAGCGACAGGGCTCCAAGAGACCCAGTACTTC CASSQATGLQETQYF
TRBD2 TRBJ2-7 TRBV6-1 TGTGCCAGCCGGGGGGGACTGGTCTACGAGCAGTACTTC CASRGGLVYEQYF
TRBD1 TRBJ1-2 TRBV6-5 TGTGCCAGCAGTTACGCGGGGACAGACATAAACTATGGCTACACCTTC CASSYAGTDINYGYTF
TRBD2 TRBJ2-1 TRBV4-1 TGCGCCAGCAGCCAGCCTAGCGGAAGCTCCTACAATGAGCAGTTCTTC CASSQPSGSSYNEQFF
. TRBJ1-4 TRBV2 TGTGCCAGCAGTGAACAAGGGGGAAAACTGTTTTTT CASSEQGGKLFF
. TRBJ2-3 TRBV5-6 TGTGCCAGCAGCTCCCCGGCAGATACGCAGTATTTT CASSSPADTQYF
. TRBJ1-1 TRBV30 TGTGCCTGGAGGGAGGAGGGCACTGAAGCTTTCTTT CAWREEGTEAFF
TRBD1 TRBJ2-7 TRBV27 TGTGCCAGCAGTTTAGCCGGGACAGACTTCTACGAGCAGTACTTC CASSLAGTDFYEQYF
TRBD2 TRBJ2-5 TRBV4-1 TGCGCCAGCAGCCAAGATCCCGGGAGGGCCCGGGCCCAGTACTTC CASSQDPGRARAQYF
TRBD1 TRBJ1-5 TRBV28 TGTGCCAGCAGTCTCCGACAGGGTATCAGTATAGGTTATCGGCCCCAGCATTTT CASSLRQGISIGYRPQHF
. TRBJ2-3 TRBV10-3 TGTGCCATCAGTGGTGGGGCGGGGGCACCCCCAGATACGCAGTATTTT CAISGGAGAPPDTQYF
. TRBJ2-3 TRBV11-3 TGTGCCAGCAGCCCCGATACCTACACAGATACGCAGTATTTT CASSPDTYTDTQYF
. TRBJ2-3 TRBV11-2 TGTGCCAGCAGCCGTGGGCCAGATACGCAGTATTTT CASSRGPDTQYF
. TRBJ1-4 TRBV13 TGTGCCAGCAGTCTGCGGACTCAAAACGAAAAACTGTTTTTT CASSLRTQNEKLFF
TRBD1 TRBJ2-7 TRBV27 TGTGCCAGCAGTTGGGGACAGGGGGCCCACGAGCAGTACTTC CASSWGQGAHEQYF
TRBD2 TRBJ2-7 TRBV2 TGTGCCAGCCATTCGGGACTAGCCATGTTCTCCTACGAGCAGTACTTC CASHSGLAMFSYEQYF
. TRBJ2-7 TRBV2 TGTGCCAGCAGGGAAAACAGGGCTAGAACCTACGAGCAGTACTTC CASRENRARTYEQYF
. TRBJ1-1 TRBV2 TGTGCCAGCAGTGTCGGGAACCTAAGGACTGAAGCTTTCTTT CASSVGNLRTEAFF
. TRBJ2-7 TRBV5-1 TGCGCCAGCAGCCTTACGACGGGGGAGCAGTACTTC CASSLTTGEQYF